These 17 T cell receptor beta chains were all obtained from the same sample, sequenced in a study of OX40 agonist ivuxolimab in advanced cancers. The protocol was immunoSEQ multiplex PCR, while the TCRdb copy is restricted to in-frame clones and leaves out a portion. The sample has about 82,000 clones, roughly 85% seen once; the top ten hold around 2.5%. Sequencing was performed on CD4+ or CD8+ T cells sorted from blood, taken in a trial of the OX40 agonist ivuxolimab. These receptors came from an adult with an advanced solid tumor such as melanoma, head and neck, liver or kidney cancer.

The genes are TRBV7-2 and TRBJ1-2; D might be TRBD1 (5 bases). V dropped 3 bases and J dropped 8 bases, with 13 bases sitting between them. The germline V gene has CDR1 SGHTA and CDR2 FQGNSA. The CDR3 totals 13 residues. The CDR3 DNA sequence: TGTGCCAGCAGCTTCCGGCGGGGGGAGGGCTACACCTTC. Its protein product is CASSFRRGEGYTF.

The V and J genes are TRBV5-1 and TRBJ2-7; D may be TRBD2 (5 bases). The CDR3 is 14 amino acids. Trimming pared 4 bases from V and 0 bases from J, leaving 11 bases between. Germline lookup yields CDR1 SGHRS and CDR2 YFSETQ. The CDR3 loop reads CASSPDGISYEQYF. The CDR3 DNA follows: TGCGCCAGCAGCCCGGACGGGATCTCCTACGAGCAGTACTTC.

The chain joins TRBV28 to TRBJ2-7; the match to TRBD2 covers 8 bases. From germline, CDR1 is MDHEN and CDR2 SYDVKM. Germline trimming cut 3 bases from V and 7 bases from J; bases unmatched to any gene: 14. The CDR3 contains 16 residues. CDR3 sequence reads: CASSFLVRGGYLEQYF. The CDR3 DNA reads TGTGCCAGCAGTTTCCTAGTCCGGGGGGGGTATTTGGAGCAGTACTTC.

This chain joins TRBV9 and TRBJ2-7; D is possibly TRBD2 (6 bases). CDR1 is SGDLS and CDR2 is YYNGEE in the germline V gene. The CDR3 is 15 amino acids. Trimming removed 3 bases from V and 4 bases from J, with 17 bases in between. The CDR3 coding sequence is TGTGCCAGCAGCGCGGTAGCGGATTCGAGTTACGAGCAGTACTTC. Translated, it gives CASSAVADSSYEQYF. Full variable domain (outside the CDR3, taken from reference TRBV9 and TRBJ2-7): DSGVTQTPKHLITATGQRVTLRCSPRSGDLSVYWYQQSLDQGLQFLIQYYNGEERAKGNILERFSAQQFPDLHSELNLSSLELGDSALYFCASSAVADSSYEQYFGPGTRLTVT.

This clone has more than one count but fewer than ten. The chain uses TRBV6-1 and TRBJ1-2, with D perhaps TRBD1 (6 bases). Germline loops: CDR1 MNHNS, CDR2 SASEGT. V gave up 3 bases and J gave up 5 bases, with 19 bases separating them. This CDR3 has 16 residues. CDR3 amino acids: CASSEGGMVSGYGYTF. In DNA form, the CDR3 reads TGTGCCAGCAGTGAGGGGGGCATGGTATCGGGGTATGGCTACACCTTC.

This chain links TRBV5-1 with TRBJ2-2; the D gene could be TRBD1 or TRBD2 (6 bases each). The CDR3 length is 16 residues. In germline, CDR1 is SGHRS, CDR2 YFSETQ. V dropped 0 bases and J dropped 6 bases, with 15 bases sitting between them. The CDR3 reads CASSLVSGAVSGELFF. The CDR3 DNA is TGCGCCAGCAGCTTGGTTTCGGGGGCAGTATCCGGGGAGCTGTTTTTT.

The chain links TRBV5-1 to TRBJ2-3; D gene unclear. This CDR3 has 15 residues. V dropped 0 bases and J dropped 4 bases, with 12 bases sitting between them. Per the germline V gene, CDR1 is SGHRS and CDR2 is YFSETQ. The CDR3 nucleotides are TGCGCCAGCAGCTTGGGGCAGTTGGGCGCAGATACGCAGTATTTT. Amino acid sequence: CASSLGQLGADTQYF.

The chain links TRBV30 to TRBJ1-4; D is unresolved. The CDR3 has 17 residues. Per germline, CDR1 GTSNPN and CDR2 SVGIG (reference sequence). Trimming removed 1 base from V and 1 base from J, with 16 bases in between. The DNA of the CDR3 is TGTGCCTGGAGTGATAGGACTTTCTGGGGAACTAATGAAAAACTGTTTTTT. It encodes CAWSDRTFWGTNEKLFF. Full variable domain (rest looked up from reference TRBV30 and TRBJ1-4): SQTIHQWPATLVQPVGSPLSLECTVEGTSNPNLYWYRQAAGRGLQLLFYSVGIGQISSEVPQNLSASRPQDRQFILSSKKLLLSDSGFYLCAWSDRTFWGTNEKLFFGSGTQLSVL.

This chain joins TRBV2 and TRBJ2-5; D is uncertain. Looked up from germline, CDR1 is SNHLY and CDR2 is FYNNEI. Trimming took 8 bases from V and 0 from J, leaving 7 bases between them. The CDR3 runs to 12 residues. The CDR3 spells CASAAHQETQYF. For the CDR3, the DNA is TGTGCCAGCGCGGCTCACCAAGAGACCCAGTACTTC.

The chain joins TRBV14 to TRBJ2-1; D ambiguous. The CDR3 is 15 residues long. Per germline, CDR1 SGHDN and CDR2 FVKESK. The V gene lost 0 bases and the J gene lost 7 bases, with 13 bases spanning the gap. The CDR3 DNA follows: TGTGCCAGCAGCCAAGATAGAGGTCCATGGAATGAGCAGTTCTTC. This translates into CASSQDRGPWNEQFF.

This chain links TRBV7-6 with TRBJ2-7; 13 bases line up with TRBD2. The CDR3 has 15 amino acids. Losses at the gene ends were 5 bases for V and 4 bases for J; bases not matched to a gene: 5. CDR1 and CDR2 (germline): SGHVS, FNYEAQ. Here the CDR3 DNA reads TGTGCCAGCAGCCCCGGACTAGCGGGGGCGTACGAGCAGTACTTC. Its translation is CASSPGLAGAYEQYF. Looking up the rest from reference TRBV7-6 and TRBJ2-7 gives the full variable domain: GAGVSQSPRYKVTKRGQDVALRCDPISGHVSLYWYRQALGQGPEFLTYFNYEAQQDKSGLPNDRFSAERPEGSISTLTIQRTEQRDSAMYRCASSPGLAGAYEQYFGPGTRLTVT.

The chain employs TRBV28 and TRBJ2-5; 12 bases line up with TRBD2. Germline-derived CDR1 and CDR2 are MDHEN and SYDVKM. V gave up 5 bases and J gave up 4 bases; unmatched junction bases: 8. The CDR3 consists of 16 residues. As DNA, the CDR3 is TGTGCCAGCAGTACAGGACTAGCGGGGTTCGGAGAGACCCAGTACTTC. The encoded protein is CASSTGLAGFGETQYF.

This chain uses TRBV9 with TRBJ2-7, with D tentatively TRBD1 (6 bases). CDR3 length: 15 amino acids. V lost 0 bases and J lost 4, with 14 bases in between. Germline V lookup: CDR1 SGDLS, CDR2 YYNGEE. CDR3 loop: CASSVAGVEGYEQYF. The CDR3 DNA sequence: TGTGCCAGCAGCGTAGCAGGGGTAGAGGGGTACGAGCAGTACTTC.

The V call is TRBV2, the J call TRBJ2-3; possibly TRBD2 for D (5 bases). Trimming took off 3 bases at V and 4 bases at J, with 11 bases between the two ends. Germline V gives CDR1 SNHLY, CDR2 FYNNEI. CDR3 length: 14 amino acids. CDR3 sequence (DNA): TGTGCCAGCAGTGAGGGAGTAGCAGCAGATACGCAGTATTTT. The encoded protein is CASSEGVAADTQYF. Complete variable domain (other parts from reference TRBV2 and TRBJ2-3): EPEVTQTPSHQVTQMGQEVILRCVPISNHLYFYWYRQILGQKVEFLVSFYNNEISEKSEIFDDQFSVERPDGSNFTLKIRSTKLEDSAMYFCASSEGVAADTQYFGPGTRLTVL.

V is TRBV4-2 and J is TRBJ1-3, with a possible D match to TRBD1 (5 bases). Per the germline V gene, CDR1 is LGHNA and CDR2 is YNFKEQ. CDR3 length: 17 amino acids. The germline V and J ends were trimmed by 1 base and 5 bases, with 18 bases remaining between them. The CDR3 sequence is CASSQVTVDSLRNTIYF. Here the CDR3 DNA reads TGTGCCAGCAGCCAAGTGACAGTAGACTCTCTCCGAAACACCATATATTTT.

The rearrangement uses TRBV28 and TRBJ2-5, with 7 positions matching TRBD1. There are 13 residues in the CDR3. Trimming removed 5 bases from V and 5 bases from J; junction bases left unmatched: 5. The germline gives CDR1 MDHEN, CDR2 SYDVKM. In DNA form, the CDR3 reads TGTGCCAGCAGTCTCCCGGGACAGGAGACCCAGTACTTC. Translation gives CASSLPGQETQYF.

The rearrangement joins TRBV9 to TRBJ2-3; D uncertain. CDR1 is SGDLS and CDR2 is YYNGEE in the germline V gene. V was trimmed by 7 bases and J by 4 bases, leaving 10 bases between them. The CDR3 consists of 12 residues. CDR3 residues: CASSGNSDTQYF. As DNA, the CDR3 is TGTGCCAGCTCCGGCAACTCAGATACGCAGTATTTT.